These 7 T cell receptor beta chains share one sample of origin, sequenced in a study of blood T cells in healthy people across ages. Combining a sample-barcoded 5' primer with a J-beta primer mix, a second PCR ran for roughly 7 to 11 cycles. TCRdb re-called the 5' RACE reads through MiXCR, storing one row per CDR3 protein. The sample yields about 1.7 million distinct CDR3 sequences, roughly 30% seen once. What was sequenced was blood. Receptors were obtained from a woman aged 25 to 39 in good health.

V usage is TRBV10-3 and J usage is TRBJ2-7, with 7 bases that match TRBD1. Per the germline V gene, CDR1 is ENHRY and CDR2 is SYGVKD. This CDR3 is built from 14 residues. Trimming cost V 3 bases and J 0 bases; bases outside gene matches: 2. The CDR3 protein is CAISDQGDSYEQYF. The CDR3 nucleotides are TGTGCCATCAGTGATCAGGGGGACTCCTACGAGCAGTACTTC.

This clonotype was observed a few times. The chain uses TRBV5-5 and TRBJ1-5, with 7 positions matching TRBD1. There are 14 residues in the CDR3. With 2 bases clipped from V and 5 bases from J, the junction kept 4 bases outside the gene matches. Germline V CDR1 and CDR2: SGHKS, YYEKEE (reference sequence). In nucleotides, the CDR3 is TGTGCCAGCAGCTTCCTACAGGGGCATCAGCCCCAGCATTTT. Translating it yields CASSFLQGHQPQHF.

This clonotype was detected many times. The CDR3 loop reads CSVEGVSGEYEQYF. The CDR3 DNA follows: TGCAGCGTTGAAGGGGTTAGCGGGGAGTACGAGCAGTACTTC. This chain joins TRBV29-1 and TRBJ2-7; TRBD2 matches 8 bases. CDR3 length: 14 residues. The germline V gene encodes CDR1 SQVTM and CDR2 ANQGSEA. V was pared by 1 base and J by 4 bases, with 6 bases of the junction left unmatched.

The table lists this clonotype with many counts. The chain has TRBV29-1 and TRBJ2-3, with 7 bases identical to TRBD1. The CDR3 contains 14 residues. J lost 7 bases, V lost 5 bases, and 12 bases had no gene match. Germline CDR1 and CDR2: SQVTM and ANQGSEA. CDR3 coding DNA: TGCAGCGTTATCCCGGGACAGACTTACTATACGCAGTATTTT. Its translation: CSVIPGQTYYTQYF.

This clonotype was seen more than once but under ten times. The chain combines TRBV18 with TRBJ2-7, with TRBD2 as a possible D gene (5 bases). Trimming cost V 2 bases and J 2 bases, with 13 bases left between them. This CDR3 contains 15 residues. Germline V gene data show CDR1 as KGHSH and CDR2 as LQKENI. In nucleotides, the CDR3 is TGTGCCAGCTCACCAATTACCGGGGATACCTACGAGCAGTACTTC. This sequence encodes CASSPITGDTYEQYF.

This clonotype has a handful of counts. This chain connects TRBV14 to TRBJ1-6; TRBD1 is a possible D gene (6 bases). In germline, CDR1 is SGHDN, CDR2 FVKESK. V shed 1 base and J shed 15 bases, with 10 bases lying between them. The CDR3 has 12 residues. In nucleotides, the CDR3 is TGTGCCAGCAGCCAAGGGAGGGGGGACCTCCACTTT. This encodes CASSQGRGDLHF.

In this sample, this clonotype turned up a few times. The rearrangement uses TRBV7-2 and TRBJ1-3, with D possibly TRBD1 on 6 matching bases. Trimming shortened V by 5 bases and J by 6 bases, and 20 bases separated the two germline ends. Germline V gene sequence: CDR1 SGHTA, CDR2 FQGNSA. This CDR3 has 16 residues. The chain's CDR3 is CASSLTIGGGQNTIYF. CDR3 in DNA: TGTGCCAGCAGCCTTACTATCGGAGGGGGACAAAACACCATATATTTT.